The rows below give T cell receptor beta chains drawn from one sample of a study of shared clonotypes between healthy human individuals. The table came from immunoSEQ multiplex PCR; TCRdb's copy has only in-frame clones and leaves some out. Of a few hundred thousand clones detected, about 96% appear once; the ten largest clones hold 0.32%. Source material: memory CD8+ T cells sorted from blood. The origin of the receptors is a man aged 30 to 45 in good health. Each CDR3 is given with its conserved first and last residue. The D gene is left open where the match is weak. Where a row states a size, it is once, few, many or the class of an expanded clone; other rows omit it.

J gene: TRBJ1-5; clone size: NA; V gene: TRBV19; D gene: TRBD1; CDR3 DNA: TGTGCCAGTAGTTTTATATCAGGGGGTGCTCAGCCCCAGCATTTT; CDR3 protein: CASSFISGGAQPQHF
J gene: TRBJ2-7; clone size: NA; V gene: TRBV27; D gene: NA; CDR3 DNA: TGTGCCAGCAGTTTATTGTCGCCGGTCGGGGGGCGCGAGCAGTACTTC; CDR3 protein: CASSLLSPVGGREQYF
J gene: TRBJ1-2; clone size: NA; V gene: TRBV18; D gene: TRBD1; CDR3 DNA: TGTGCCAGCTCCGACAGGGGAATTCGGGGCTACACCTTC; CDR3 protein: CASSDRGIRGYTF
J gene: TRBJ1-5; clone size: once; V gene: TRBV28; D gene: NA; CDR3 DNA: TGTGCCAGCAGTTTGGGAGCCAACAGCAATCAGCCCCAGCATTTT; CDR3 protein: CASSLGANSNQPQHF
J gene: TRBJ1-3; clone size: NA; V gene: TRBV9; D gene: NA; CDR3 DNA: TGTGCCAGCAGCGGAATCGAAGGAAACACCATATATTTT; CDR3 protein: CASSGIEGNTIYF
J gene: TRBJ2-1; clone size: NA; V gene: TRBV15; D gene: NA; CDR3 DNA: TGTGCCACCAGCAGAGATGGGGGGAGTGGGTACAATGAGCAGTTCTTC; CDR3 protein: CATSRDGGSGYNEQFF
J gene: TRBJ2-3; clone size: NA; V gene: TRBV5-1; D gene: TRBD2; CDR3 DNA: TGCGCCAGCAGCTCTACCCGTTGGACTAGCGGGAGCACAGATACGCAGTATTTT; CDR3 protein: CASSSTRWTSGSTDTQYF
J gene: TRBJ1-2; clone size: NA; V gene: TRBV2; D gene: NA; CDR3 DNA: TGTGCCAGCAGTGTGGGTACAGGGAGCTATGGCTACACCTTC; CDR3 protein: CASSVGTGSYGYTF
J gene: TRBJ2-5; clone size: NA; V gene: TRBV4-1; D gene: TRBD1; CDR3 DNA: TGCGCCAGCAGCCTGACAGGGCTGGAGACCCAGTACTTC; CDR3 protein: CASSLTGLETQYF
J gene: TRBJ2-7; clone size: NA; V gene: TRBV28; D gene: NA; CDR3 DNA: TGTGCCAGCGAGTGGTCCTACGAGCAGTACTTC; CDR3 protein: CASEWSYEQYF
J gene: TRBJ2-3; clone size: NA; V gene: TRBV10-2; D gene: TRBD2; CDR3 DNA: TGCGCCAGCAGTGGGACTAGCGGCACAGATACGCAGTATTTT; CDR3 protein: CASSGTSGTDTQYF
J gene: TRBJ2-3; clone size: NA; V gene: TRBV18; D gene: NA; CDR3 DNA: TGTGCCAGCTCACCATTCCTCGGGGCAAGCACAGATACGCAGTATTTT; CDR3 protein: CASSPFLGASTDTQYF